The present T cell receptor beta chain was sequenced within a study of vaccination effects on CD4 cells after COVID-19. Study information: Sampling occurred a median 72 days post second dose, range 14 to 241.

Here immunoSEQ multiplex PCR was the method, and the copy in TCRdb shows in-frame clones only, minus some. The sample lists around 81,000 clones, around 77% seen once, with more than 0.85% in the top ten. A note on this clone: The antigen is not known.

CD4+ T cells specific for antigen were expanded with viral peptide pools by the ViraFEST assay before sequencing. Following culture for under 12 days, CD4+ T cells were isolated. Participants were vaccinated with two doses of either the BNT162b2 or mRNA-1273 vaccine. Vaccinees lacked prior SARS-CoV-2 infection and tested negative for nucleocapsid antibodies. Half-medium changes using IL-2 medium occurred on days 3 and 7. The CDR3 has 15 residues. With 0 bases removed from V and 6 bases from J, the gap between germline ends came to 11 bases. Per germline, CDR1 SGHTA and CDR2 FQGNSA. Source: CD4+ T cells from PBMCs cultured with HCoV-OC43 spike peptides, taken after COVID-19 vaccination. Specified subset: HCoV-OC43 spike overlapping peptide pool stimulation. V usage is TRBV7-2 and J usage is TRBJ2-2; weak D call: TRBD1 (5 bases). This TCR came from a human donor who received a COVID-19 vaccine. Here the CDR3 reads CASSLAGAESGELFF. CDR3 nucleotide sequence: TGTGCCAGCAGCTTAGCTGGGGCGGAATCCGGGGAGCTGTTTTTT.